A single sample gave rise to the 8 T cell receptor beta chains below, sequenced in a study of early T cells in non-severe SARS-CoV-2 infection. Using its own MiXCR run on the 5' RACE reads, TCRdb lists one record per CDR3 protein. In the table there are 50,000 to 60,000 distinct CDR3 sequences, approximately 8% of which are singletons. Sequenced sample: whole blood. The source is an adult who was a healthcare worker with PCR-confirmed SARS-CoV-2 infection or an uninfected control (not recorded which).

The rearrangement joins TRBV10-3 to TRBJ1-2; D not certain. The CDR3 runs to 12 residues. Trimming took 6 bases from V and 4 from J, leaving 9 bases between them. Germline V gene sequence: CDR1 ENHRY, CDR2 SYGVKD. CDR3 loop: CAISLGSYGYTF. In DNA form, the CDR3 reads TGTGCCATCAGCCTCGGGAGCTATGGCTACACCTTC.

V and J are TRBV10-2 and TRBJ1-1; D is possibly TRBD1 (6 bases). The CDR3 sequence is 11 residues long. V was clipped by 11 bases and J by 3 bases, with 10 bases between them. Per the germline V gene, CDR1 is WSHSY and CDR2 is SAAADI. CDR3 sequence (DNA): TGCGCCTCACAGGGTTACACTGAAGCTTTCTTT. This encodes CASQGYTEAFF.

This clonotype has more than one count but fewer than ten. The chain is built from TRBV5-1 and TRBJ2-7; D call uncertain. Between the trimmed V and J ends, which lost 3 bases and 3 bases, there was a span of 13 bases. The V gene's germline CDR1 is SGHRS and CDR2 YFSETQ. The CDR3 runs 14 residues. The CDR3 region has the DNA TGCGCCAGCAGCTACGCTTCTGAGAGCTACGAGCAGTACTTC. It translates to CASSYASESYEQYF. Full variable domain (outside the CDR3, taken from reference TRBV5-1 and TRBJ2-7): KAGVTQTPRYLIKTRGQQVTLSCSPISGHRSVSWYQQTPGQGLQFLFEYFSETQRNKGNFPGRFSGRQFSNSRSEMNVSTLELGDSALYLCASSYASESYEQYFGPGTRLTVT.

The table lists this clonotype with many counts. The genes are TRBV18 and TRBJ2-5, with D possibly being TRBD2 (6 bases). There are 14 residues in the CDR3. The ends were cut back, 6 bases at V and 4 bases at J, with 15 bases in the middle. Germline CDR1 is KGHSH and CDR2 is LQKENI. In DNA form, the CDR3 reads TGTGCCAGCTCCCTGGGGAACGGGAGAGAGACCCAGTACTTC. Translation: CASSLGNGRETQYF.

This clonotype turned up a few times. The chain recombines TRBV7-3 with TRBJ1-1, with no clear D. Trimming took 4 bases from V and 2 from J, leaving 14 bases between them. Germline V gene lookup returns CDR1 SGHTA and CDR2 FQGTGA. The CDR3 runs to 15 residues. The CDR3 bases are TGTGCCAGCAGCTCTTCAGTTTTCGTCAACACTGAAGCTTTCTTT. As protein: CASSSSVFVNTEAFF.

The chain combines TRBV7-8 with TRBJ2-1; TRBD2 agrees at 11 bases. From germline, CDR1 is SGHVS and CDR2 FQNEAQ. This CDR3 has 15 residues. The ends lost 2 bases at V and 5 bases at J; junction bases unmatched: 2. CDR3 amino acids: CASSLKTSGNNEQFF. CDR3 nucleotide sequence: TGTGCCAGCAGCTTAAAGACTAGCGGGAACAATGAGCAGTTCTTC.

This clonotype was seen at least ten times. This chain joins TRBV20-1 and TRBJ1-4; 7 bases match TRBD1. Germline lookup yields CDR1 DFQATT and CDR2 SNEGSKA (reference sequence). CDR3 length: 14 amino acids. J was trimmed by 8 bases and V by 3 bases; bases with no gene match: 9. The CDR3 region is CSASGGGGVEKLFF. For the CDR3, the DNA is TGCAGTGCTAGCGGGGGAGGGGGCGTCGAAAAACTGTTTTTT.

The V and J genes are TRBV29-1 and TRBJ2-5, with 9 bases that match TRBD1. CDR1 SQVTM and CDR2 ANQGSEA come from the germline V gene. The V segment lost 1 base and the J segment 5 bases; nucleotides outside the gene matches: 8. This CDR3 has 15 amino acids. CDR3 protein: CSVEGGQGLEETQYF. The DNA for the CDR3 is TGCAGCGTTGAAGGGGGACAGGGCCTCGAGGAGACCCAGTACTTC.